This record covers a single T cell receptor (beta chain). This record belongs to a study of blood T cell repertoires in COVID-19. Across the study: The study drew acute and convalescent COVID-19 samples from the United States, Italy and Spain. Sources were T cells, B-cell-depleted T cells, or PBMCs; the material itself was cDNA or gDNA.

Trimming took 4 bases from V and 11 from J, leaving 17 bases between them. CDR3 length: 13 residues. Germline assignment: CDR1 MNHEY and CDR2 SMNVEV (reference sequence). How the authors handled the data: The authors estimated nucleated cell counts from reference gene primer amplification. Repertoires were generated with immunoSEQ multiplex PCR, while TCRdb's copy carries only in-frame clones and drops some. That table furnishes V, J and clone size, whereas the DNA furnished D and trimming. This sample has 150,000 to 200,000 clones, with about nine tenths found just once. This receptor was taken from a young woman with acute or convalescent COVID-19. The chain uses TRBV27 and TRBJ1-1; D perhaps matches TRBD1 (6 bases). Sequences were obtained from peripheral blood. Here the CDR3 reads CASSSWGTGGAFF. CDR3 sequence (DNA): TGTGCCAGCAGTTCTTGGGGGACGGGGGGCGCTTTCTTT.